This is a list of T cell receptor beta chains from one sample in a study of T cells in Graves' hyperthyroidism and ophthalmopathy. One entry per CDR3 protein results from TCRdb running MiXCR on the multiplex PCR reads. Among some 360,000 distinct CDR3 sequences listed, roughly 14% were seen once. Material: blood. These receptors were obtained from a woman between 55 and 75 years old with Graves' hyperthyroidism. The CDR3 runs from the conserved cysteine through the conserved F or W. A D gene is named only where the DNA matches it firmly. Some rows have no size entry. The others give once, few or many, or a class for an expanded clone.

CDR3nt,CDR3aa,v_gene,d_gene,j_gene,abundance
TGTGCCAGCAGCCGTCAGCGGGAGGGCGTTTACGAGCAGTACTTC,CASSRQREGVYEQYF,TRBV5-4,TRBD2,TRBJ2-7,-
TGTGCCAGCAGCTTAGTTCAGGGGCCCTCCTACAATGAGCAGTTCTTC,CASSLVQGPSYNEQFF,TRBV7-9,-,TRBJ2-1,-
TGCAGTGCTAGAGACCTCAACACAGGGCGGACTGAAGCTTTCTTT,CSARDLNTGRTEAFF,TRBV20-1,-,TRBJ1-1,many
TGTGCCAGCAGCTCCCGCGACTACGGTGAGCAGTTCTTC,CASSSRDYGEQFF,TRBV13,-,TRBJ2-1,few
TGTGCCAGCAGCTTCTTGATGGGCACTGAAGCTTTCTTT,CASSFLMGTEAFF,TRBV7-3,-,TRBJ1-1,few
TGCAGTGCTAGTCAGGGGGCGAACCCTGAAGCTTTCTTT,CSASQGANPEAFF,TRBV20-1,TRBD1,TRBJ1-1,many
TGCGCCAGCAGCGGTAAGGACAGCCTTAGCAATCAGCCCCAGCATTTT,CASSGKDSLSNQPQHF,TRBV5-1,-,TRBJ1-5,many
TGCAGCGCGACAGGGTGGACCGGGGAGCTGTTTTTT,CSATGWTGELFF,TRBV29-1,TRBD1,TRBJ2-2,-
TGTGCCAGTCGGGACTTTACTAAGACCCAGTACTTC,CASRDFTKTQYF,TRBV6-1,-,TRBJ2-5,many
TGTGCCAGCAGCCGAGGGACAGGAGATGGCTACACCTTC,CASSRGTGDGYTF,TRBV7-3,TRBD1,TRBJ1-2,many
TGTGCCAGCAAAAGGACATCTACTAATGAAAAACTGTTTTTT,CASKRTSTNEKLFF,TRBV28,-,TRBJ1-4,many
TGTGCCAGCAGCATACTAGCGGGAAGGTATCAGTCCTACAATGAGCAGTTCTTC,CASSILAGRYQSYNEQFF,TRBV6-2/TRBV6-3,TRBD2,TRBJ2-1,many
TGTGCCAGCACCAATCAGAGGGGCGCCGGCTATGGCTACACCTTC,CASTNQRGAGYGYTF,TRBV6-1,-,TRBJ1-2,-
TGTGCCAGCAGTTTAGGACCCCGGGCTCTAGGAGATACGCAGTATTTT,CASSLGPRALGDTQYF,TRBV12-3/TRBV12-4,-,TRBJ2-3,many
TGTGCCAGCAGTCTCCCGGGACAGGGAGGGTTTGGGGCCAACGTCCTGACTTTC,CASSLPGQGGFGANVLTF,TRBV28,TRBD1,TRBJ2-6,-
TGTGCCAGCAGCGTTACAGGGGGCGTACCTAACTACAATGAGCAGTTCTTC,CASSVTGGVPNYNEQFF,TRBV9,TRBD1,TRBJ2-1,many
TGTGCCAGCCGGCCCCGGATCGCGGATACGCGGTATTTT,CASRPRIADTRYF,TRBV12-3/TRBV12-4,-,TRBJ2-3,few
TGTGCCAGCAGAGCAATAAACTCCGCTGGCAATGAGCAGTTCTTC,CASRAINSAGNEQFF,TRBV9,-,TRBJ2-1,many
TGTGCCAGGCTCAACCCGACTAGCGGGTATCACTACCAAGAGACCCAGTACTTC,CARLNPTSGYHYQETQYF,TRBV7-3,TRBD2,TRBJ2-5,-
TGTGCCAGCAGCCCGGGATCCGGGACTAGCGGGAGGGCGAGAGAGACCCAGTACTTC,CASSPGSGTSGRARETQYF,TRBV28,TRBD2,TRBJ2-5,many
TGTGCCAGCAGTTTTTGCTTTCGGGGGCTTGAACCCGAGCAGTACTTC,CASSFCFRGLEPEQYF,TRBV28,-,TRBJ2-7,many
TGTGCCAGCAGCCCGCGGACAGGGGGTAACTATGGCTACACCTTC,CASSPRTGGNYGYTF,TRBV3-1,TRBD1,TRBJ1-2,many
TGTGCCAGCAGCTTAGGGCAGACAGCGTTGAACACTGAAGCTTTCTTT,CASSLGQTALNTEAFF,TRBV7-9,-,TRBJ1-1,many
TGTGCCAGCAGTTGGACTAGCGGGAGGGGCTACGAGCAGTACTTC,CASSWTSGRGYEQYF,TRBV11-1,TRBD2,TRBJ2-7,many
TGTGCCAGCAGCCAAGAGGCCAATTTTTACGAGCAGTACTTC,CASSQEANFYEQYF,TRBV14,-,TRBJ2-7,many
TGCAGTGCTAGGATCACCGGGAGGGACTACGAGCAGTACTTC,CSARITGRDYEQYF,TRBV20-1,TRBD2,TRBJ2-7,-
TGTGCCAGCTCACCACCTGACCGGGAAGAGACCCAGTACTTC,CASSPPDREETQYF,TRBV18,-,TRBJ2-5,many
TGTGCCAGTAGTGTTTCTTCCACCGGGGAGCTGTTTTTT,CASSVSSTGELFF,TRBV19,-,TRBJ2-2,many
TGTGCCAGCTCCCTTGACATGAACACCGGGGAGCTGTTTTTT,CASSLDMNTGELFF,TRBV18,-,TRBJ2-2,few
TGCGCCAGCAGCTTGGTCGGCGGGAAAGCCTCTGAGCAGTTCTTC,CASSLVGGKASEQFF,TRBV5-1,-,TRBJ2-1,few
TGTGCCAGCACGATAGGGGGGGCCGTGGCGTGGCAGTTCTTC,CASTIGGAVAWQFF,TRBV12-3/TRBV12-4,-,TRBJ2-1,few
TGCGCCAGCAGCTTGGAAGACGCCAGACCCTATTCACCCCTCCACTTT,CASSLEDARPYSPLHF,TRBV5-1,-,TRBJ1-6,few
TGTGCCAGCAGTTTAGTGAGGACAGGGGGAAGCGAGCAGTACTTC,CASSLVRTGGSEQYF,TRBV12-3/TRBV12-4,TRBD1,TRBJ2-7,many
TGTGCCAGCAGTGAATTCGATCCTTGGACTAGCGGGATGACAGATACGCAGTATTTT,CASSEFDPWTSGMTDTQYF,TRBV6-1,TRBD2,TRBJ2-3,-
TGTGCCAGCAGGGGGGGCGCCCCGAGGGATGAGCAGTTCTTC,CASRGGAPRDEQFF,TRBV28,-,TRBJ2-1,many
TGTGCCAGCAGCCTCAGGCTGGACAGGGGACGGAACACTGAAGCTTTCTTT,CASSLRLDRGRNTEAFF,TRBV7-8,TRBD1,TRBJ1-1,-
TGTGCCAGCAGCTCACAAGGACTTGGAAACACCATATATTTT,CASSSQGLGNTIYF,TRBV7-9,-,TRBJ1-3,many
TGTGCCAGCAGTGAACGGCAGTGGAACACTGAAGCTTTCTTT,CASSERQWNTEAFF,TRBV2,-,TRBJ1-1,many
TGTGCCTGGAGTTTAACGGTCGATAACTATGGCTACACCTTC,CAWSLTVDNYGYTF,TRBV30,-,TRBJ1-2,few
TGTGCCAGCAGTTTAAACCCTAATAGCAATCAGCCCCAGCATTTT,CASSLNPNSNQPQHF,TRBV27,-,TRBJ1-5,-
TGTGCCACCAGTGATGGACAGGGGTATGGCTACACCTTC,CATSDGQGYGYTF,TRBV24-1,TRBD1,TRBJ1-2,many
TGTGCCAGCAGCCCCCCGGCAGGGTGGAACTATGGCTACACCTTC,CASSPPAGWNYGYTF,TRBV7-2,-,TRBJ1-2,few
TGTGCCATCAGTCCCTCCTCGACAGGGAGTGAGCAGTACTTC,CAISPSSTGSEQYF,TRBV10-3,TRBD1,TRBJ2-7,few
TGTGCCAGCAGTTTAGCGCTGGGGTTTCGCGGGGAGCTGTTTTTT,CASSLALGFRGELFF,TRBV12-3/TRBV12-4,-,TRBJ2-2,few
TGCGCCAGCAGCATGGGGGTTAGCGGGAGTGATGAGCAGTTCTTC,CASSMGVSGSDEQFF,TRBV5-1,TRBD2,TRBJ2-1,many
TGTGCCATCAGCCTAACTAGCGGGAAGTCCTACGAGCAGTACTTC,CAISLTSGKSYEQYF,TRBV10-3,TRBD2,TRBJ2-7,many